This T cell receptor (beta chain) was sequenced for a study of control samples from healthy donors and cancer patients. TCRdb's copy holds only in-frame clones and misses some; the assay was immunoSEQ multiplex PCR. The profile shows about 120,000 clones, approximately 92% of them singletons. Germline CDR1 and CDR2: SGHRS and YFSETQ. V lost 4 bases to trimming and J lost 6 bases; unmatched junction nucleotides: 8. This CDR3 spans 15 amino acids. The sequence was collected from an elderly man with head and neck cancer. Input material: PBMCs. The chain combines TRBV5-1 with TRBJ1-4, with TRBD1 identical over 8 bases. The CDR3 DNA reads TGCGCCAGCAGCGTCTCGGACAGGGAATATGAAAAACTGTTTTTT. The encoded protein is CASSVSDREYEKLFF.